The TCR beta chain under discussion was sequenced for a study of response to subunit inactivated influenza vaccine. The ends were cut back, 6 bases at V and 0 bases at J, with 15 bases in the middle. Germline V gene lookup returns CDR1 DFQATT and CDR2 SNEGSKA (reference sequence). This CDR3 region has 15 residues. About this clonotype: Antigen specificity is unknown.

Overall study results and limits: It was the authors' suggestion that each seasonal influenza vaccination recruits few new T cells.

A single record per CDR3 protein comes from TCRdb applying MiXCR to the RT-PCR reads. The sample has approximately 500,000 distinct CDR3 sequences, around 13% seen once. This chain uses TRBV20-1 with TRBJ1-3, with D possibly matching TRBD1 (5 bases). The TCR comes from a man aged 50 to 59 who received an inactivated influenza vaccine. The sample consisted of PBMCs from blood, taken 45 days after vaccination. The CDR3: CSAPRDGHSGNTIYF. In DNA form, the CDR3 reads TGCAGTGCACCCAGGGACGGGCACTCTGGAAACACCATATATTTT.